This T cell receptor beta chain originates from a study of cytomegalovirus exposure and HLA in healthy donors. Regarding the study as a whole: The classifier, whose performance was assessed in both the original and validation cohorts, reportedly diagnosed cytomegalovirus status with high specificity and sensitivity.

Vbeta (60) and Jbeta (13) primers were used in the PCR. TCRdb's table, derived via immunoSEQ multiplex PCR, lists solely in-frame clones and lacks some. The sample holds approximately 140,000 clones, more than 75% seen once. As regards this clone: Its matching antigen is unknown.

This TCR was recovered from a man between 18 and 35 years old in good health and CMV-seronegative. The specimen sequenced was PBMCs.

This CDR3 is CASSAARDLIYEQYF. The CDR3 coding sequence is TGTGCCAGCAGCGCCGCCAGGGACTTAATCTACGAGCAGTACTTC. The gene calls are TRBV6-1 and TRBJ2-7, with a possible D match to TRBD2 (6 bases). Germline CDR1 and CDR2: MNHNS and SASEGT. The V end was cut by 6 bases, the J end by 3 bases, with 18 bases between. This CDR3 comprises 15 residues.